Reported below is one T cell receptor (beta chain). Its target is unknown. One junction end disagrees with the germline gene, perhaps due to a read error. This entry is derived from a study of CD8+CD57+ T cells in acquired aplastic anemia. Study context: Sorted CD4+ and CD8+ cells gave an average of about 3 ug of DNA.

All patients picked for sequencing had shown, by flow cytometry, an expansion of CD8+CD57+ cells. Each of the patients presented with severe acquired aplastic anemia. Profiling of TCR beta VDJ combinations and CDR3 sequences used genomic DNA as template. One entry per CDR3 protein results from TCRdb running MiXCR on the reads. Of over 150,000 distinct CDR3 sequences listed, 71% are singletons. The study, taken as a whole, reports: Patients and controls turned out to have roughly 30 CD8+ CDR3 sequences in common.

CDR1 is MGHDK, CDR2 SYGVNS, per germline. The CDR3 sequence is 19 residues long. The sample taken for sequencing was sorted CD4+, CD8+, or CD8+CD57+ T cells (not recorded which) from PBMCs. The receptor was isolated from a human donor with aplastic anemia. The chain has TRBV25-1 and TRBJ2-3; 9 bases match TRBD2. CDR3 sequence reads: CASSEVWGGRAESTDAQYF. The CDR3 DNA sequence: TGTGCCAGCAGTGAAGTTTGGGGCGGGAGGGCCGAGAGCACAGATGCGCAGTATTTT.